The 9 T cell receptor beta chains below come from one sample, sequenced in a study of T cell responses to AZD1222 COVID-19 vaccine (TCRdb year 2021). Library method: the immunoSEQ multiplex PCR assay. Entries here come from immuneACCESS through TCRdb and include only in-frame sequences with V and J called. Some clones fail to appear in such tables; in the studies checked, an unresolved V gene covers under half of the shortfall, and the cause of the remainder is unknown. This sample has more than 75,000 clones in its table, and roughly 90% of those were observed once. Of the sample, about 25% falls within the top ten clones. This sample's time point label indicates: baseline before first vaccination. Sample: peripheral blood, taken on day 0 of AZD1222 vaccination. These receptors all stem from an adult in good health.

The chain couples TRBV5-8 to TRBJ1-1; TRBD1 agrees at 9 bases. This CDR3 is built from 15 residues. Germline V gives CDR1 SGHTS, CDR2 YDEGEE. Losses at the gene ends were 0 bases for V and 6 bases for J; bases not matched to a gene: 6. DNA of the CDR3: TGTGCCAGCAGCTTGGCCGGGACAGGGATTGCTGAAGCTTTCTTT. Amino acids: CASSLAGTGIAEAFF.

This clone occurred a few times. The V and J genes are TRBV18 and TRBJ1-1, with D tentatively TRBD1 (5 bases). The CDR3 runs to 16 residues. Germline CDR1 and CDR2: KGHSH and LQKENI. The V and J ends lost 0 bases and 3 bases respectively, with 14 bases between them. The CDR3 protein is CASSPPTRGFYTEAFF. The CDR3 DNA reads as TGTGCCAGCTCACCACCGACTAGGGGATTTTACACTGAAGCTTTCTTT.

This sequence joins TRBV6-6 and TRBJ2-7; D not certain. The CDR3 has 15 residues. Germline V lookup: CDR1 MNHNY, CDR2 SVGAGI (reference sequence). V was pared by 0 bases and J by 2 bases, with 11 bases between. The CDR3 loop reads CASSYSGGGTYEQYF. CDR3 coding DNA: TGTGCCAGCAGTTACTCGGGCGGTGGCACCTACGAGCAGTACTTC.

The chain links TRBV7-9 to TRBJ1-2; D possibly corresponds to TRBD1 (5 bases). The germline V and J ends were trimmed by 5 bases and 5 bases, with 12 bases remaining between them. Germline CDR1 reads SEHNR; CDR2 reads FQNEAQ (reference sequence). The length of the CDR3 is 13 residues. CDR3: CASSMGERYGYTF. CDR3 DNA: TGTGCCAGCAGCATGGGGGAGCGGTATGGCTACACCTTC.

This chain links TRBV3-1 (or the pseudogene TRBV3-2) with TRBJ2-5; D uncertain. The CDR3 is made up of 15 amino acids. V lost 0 bases and J 4 bases, leaving 12 bases between the germline ends. Per the germline V gene, CDR1 is LGHDT and CDR2 is YNNKEL (reference sequence). Here the CDR3 reads CASSQELVLAETQYF. The CDR3 region has the DNA TGTGCCAGCAGCCAAGAACTGGTCCTGGCAGAGACCCAGTACTTC.

This rearrangement joins TRBV19 to TRBJ2-7; 9 bases map to TRBD1. This CDR3 contains 14 residues. CDR1 and CDR2 (germline): LNHDA, SQIVND (reference sequence). Losses at the gene ends were 7 bases for V and 4 bases for J; bases not matched to a gene: 8. CDR3 region: CASTTGTGQYEQYF. The CDR3 region has the DNA TGTGCCAGTACCACCGGGACAGGGCAGTACGAGCAGTACTTC.

The V gene is TRBV28, the J gene TRBJ1-5; D is undetermined. The CDR3 is made up of 13 amino acids. CDR1 MDHEN and CDR2 SYDVKM come from the germline V gene. Trimming took off 5 bases at V and 4 bases at J, with 9 bases between the two ends. Written as DNA, the CDR3 is TGTGCCAGCAGTCCTCGTGGGAATCAGCCCCAGCATTTT. It encodes CASSPRGNQPQHF.

The CDR3 bases are TGTGCCAGCAGCTTAAAGACGTTGATATTCAGGGGGTTCTATGGCTACACCTTC. It yields the protein CASSLKTLIFRGFYGYTF. V is TRBV7-2 and J is TRBJ1-2; the match to TRBD1 covers 7 bases. The CDR3 spans 18 residues. CDR1 SGHTA and CDR2 FQGNSA come from the germline V gene. With 2 bases clipped from V and 4 bases from J, the junction kept 16 bases outside the gene matches. Full variable domain (remainder filled in from reference TRBV7-2 and TRBJ1-2): GAGVSQSPSNKVTEKGKDVELRCDPISGHTALYWYRQSLGQGLEFLIYFQGNSAPDKSGLPSDRFSAERTGGSVSTLTIQRTQQEDSAVYLCASSLKTLIFRGFYGYTFGSGTRLTVV.

J is TRBJ2-3 and V is TRBV7-3; 9 bases map to TRBD1. CDR1 is SGHTA, CDR2 FQGTGA, per germline. CDR3 length: 14 residues. Unmatched junction bases numbered 5, after V lost 5 bases and J lost 5 bases. The CDR3 DNA follows: TGTGCCAGCAGCCACAGGGGGCAGATAGATACGCAGTATTTT. Its protein is CASSHRGQIDTQYF.